Below, 17 T cell receptor beta chains from the same sample are listed, as sequenced in a study of human T cells and chemical hapten exposure. TCRdb re-called the RACE reads with MiXCR, one entry per CDR3 protein. The data hold about 82,000 distinct CDR3 sequences, with roughly 13% observed a single time. Time point given: patch test 3, about 24 weeks after DPC sensitization. The treatment here: therapeutic diphenylcyclopropenone sensitization with weekly scalp DPC. This specimen consisted of whole blood, obtained in connection with sensitization to the hapten diphenylcyclopropenone (DPC). The receptor source for this set is a woman aged 50 to 65 with alopecia areata. Some clones in this sample may be carry-over from other donors' samples.

This clonotype occurred many times. V gene TRBV6-2 or TRBV6-3 combines with J gene TRBJ2-1; no firm D call. There are 13 residues in the CDR3. CDR1 and CDR2 (germline): MNHEY, SVGEGT. V lost 0 bases, J lost 4 bases, and 4 bases lay in between. CDR3 bases: TGTGCCAGCAGTTACTCGAGTTACAATGAGCAGTTCTTC. As protein: CASSYSSYNEQFF.

V and J are TRBV3-1 and TRBJ1-4, with 8 bases identical to TRBD1. The CDR3 length is 15 residues. Germline V gene sequence: CDR1 LGHDT, CDR2 YNNKEL (reference sequence). Trimming took 6 bases from V and 8 from J; bases not matched to a gene: 11. CDR3 residues: CASRLSGTGGEKLFF. CDR3 coding DNA: TGTGCCAGCAGACTTTCCGGGACAGGAGGGGAAAAACTGTTTTTT.

In regard to this clonotype: This may be a read error: a much more frequent sequence differs by one nucleotide. The chain carries TRBV18 and TRBJ2-1; D is uncertain. The CDR3 covers 15 residues. Germline V gives CDR1 KGHSH, CDR2 LQKENI. DNA of the CDR3: TGTGTCAGCTCACCCCTAGAGCGAGTGTACAATGAGCAGTTCTTC. Its protein product is CVSSPLERVYNEQFF.

This clonotype was found many times. CDR3 sequence (DNA): TGCGCCAGCAGCTTACGACTAGCGGAATACACAGATACGCAGTATTTT. Amino acid sequence: CASSLRLAEYTDTQYF. The rearrangement uses TRBV5-1 and TRBJ2-3; 9 bases match TRBD2. The CDR3 spans 16 residues. CDR1 and CDR2 from the germline V gene are SGHRS and YFSETQ. Unmatched junction bases numbered 6, after V lost 2 bases and J lost 2 bases.

There are many counts of this clonotype. The chain couples TRBV20-1 to TRBJ2-3; D is ambiguous. Germline CDR1 and CDR2: DFQATT and SNEGSKA (reference sequence). Trimming took 0 bases from V and 4 from J, leaving 11 bases between them. This CDR3 spans 14 amino acids. CDR3 bases: TGCAGTGCTAGAGACTCCGCTTCGGCAGATACGCAGTATTTT. Its protein product is CSARDSASADTQYF.

There are many counts of this clonotype. The gene calls are TRBV10-3 and TRBJ2-2, with unresolved D. Looked up from germline, CDR1 is ENHRY and CDR2 is SYGVKD. CDR3 size: 14 residues. Trimming removed 8 bases from V and 0 bases from J, with 10 bases in between. CDR3 nucleotides: TGTGCCATCTCAGGCACCACGAACACCGGGGAGCTGTTTTTT. This codes for CAISGTTNTGELFF.

The chain combines TRBV4-1 with TRBJ2-1; unclear D gene. V lost 4 bases and J 0 bases, leaving 10 bases between the germline ends. The CDR3 is made up of 15 amino acids. CDR1 and CDR2 (germline): MGHRA, YSYEKL. The CDR3 nucleotides read TGCGCCAGCAGCCCCCCAAGGAGCTCCTACAATGAGCAGTTCTTC. As protein: CASSPPRSSYNEQFF.

There are a few counts of this clonotype. V gene TRBV20-1 combines with J gene TRBJ2-3, with 9 bases lining up with TRBD2. Germline loops: CDR1 DFQATT, CDR2 SNEGSKA (reference sequence). V was pared by 2 bases and J by 6 bases, with 12 bases of the junction left unmatched. The length of the CDR3 is 16 residues. The CDR3 reads CSARKGSGRPDDTQYF. Written as DNA, the CDR3 is TGCAGTGCTAGAAAGGGTAGCGGGAGACCAGACGATACGCAGTATTTT.

This clonotype was detected a few times. CDR3 bases: TGTGCCAGCAGCCTAATCTCTTACCGGGACCCTCGGACGAACACTGAAGCTTTCTTT. Its translation is CASSLISYRDPRTNTEAFF. The chain has TRBV7-9 and TRBJ1-1; maybe TRBD1 (5 bases). The CDR3 has 19 amino acids. Germline CDR1 is SEHNR and CDR2 is FQNEAQ (reference sequence). Trimming shortened V by 5 bases and J by 1 base, and 26 bases separated the two germline ends.

The genes are TRBV20-1 and TRBJ1-5; 7 bases agree with TRBD1. Germline V gene sequence: CDR1 DFQATT, CDR2 SNEGSKA (reference sequence). The V gene end was trimmed by 3 bases and the J gene end by 0 bases; junction bases not matched to a gene: 8. The CDR3 has 16 residues. The DNA of the CDR3 is TGCAGTGCTAGGGGCCGACAGGGCTATAGCAATCAGCCCCAGCATTTT. Translating gives CSARGRQGYSNQPQHF.

This clonotype was recorded many times. The CDR3 loop is CASRAQGANTEAFF. CDR3 bases: TGTGCCAGTAGAGCCCAGGGTGCGAACACTGAAGCTTTCTTT. The genes are TRBV12-3 or TRBV12-4 and TRBJ1-1; D is possibly TRBD1 (5 bases). The CDR3 spans 14 residues. The V end was cut by 9 bases, the J end by 1 base, with 15 bases between.

This clonotype was counted a few times. The V call is TRBV29-1, the J call TRBJ1-1; D gene ambiguous. This CDR3 region has 13 residues. Per germline, CDR1 SQVTM and CDR2 ANQGSEA. V lost 8 bases and J 4 bases, leaving 17 bases between the germline ends. CDR3 residues: CSIAWGSFTEAFF. DNA for the CDR3: TGCAGCATTGCTTGGGGATCGTTCACTGAAGCTTTCTTT.

This clonotype has more than one count but fewer than ten. The V call is TRBV7-9, the J call TRBJ1-4; TRBD1 might be the D (5 bases). V gave up 6 bases and J gave up 5 bases, with 16 bases separating them. Looked up from germline, CDR1 is SEHNR and CDR2 is FQNEAQ (reference sequence). The CDR3 covers 15 residues. Here the CDR3 DNA reads TGTGCCAGCAGGAGAAGGGGAGATCCCAATGAAAAACTGTTTTTT. Translating it yields CASRRRGDPNEKLFF. Together with reference TRBV7-9 and TRBJ1-4, the CDR3 gives the full variable domain: DTGVSQNPRHKITKRGQNVTFRCDPISEHNRLYWYRQTLGQGPEFLTYFQNEAQLEKSRLLSDRFSAERPKGSFSTLEIQRTEQGDSAMYLCASRRRGDPNEKLFFGSGTQLSVL.

V and J are TRBV5-1 and TRBJ2-1; possibly TRBD2 for D (6 bases). The CDR3 has 14 residues. CDR1 SGHRS and CDR2 YFSETQ come from the germline V gene. V lost 5 bases to trimming and J lost 1 base, with 10 bases between them. The chain's CDR3 is CASRTGSSYNEQFF. In nucleotides, the CDR3 is TGCGCCAGCAGGACCGGGAGTTCCTACAATGAGCAGTTCTTC.

The table lists this clonotype with a few counts. The CDR3 DNA sequence: TGTGCCAGCACCCTAGTGGGTAGTATCCAGACCCAGTACTTC. Encoded protein: CASTLVGSIQTQYF. The chain carries TRBV7-9 and TRBJ2-5, with D unresolved. CDR1 is SEHNR, CDR2 FQNEAQ, per germline (reference sequence). The V end lost 7 bases, the J end lost 6 bases, and 18 bases lay between the germline ends. CDR3 length equals 14 residues.

This chain links TRBV29-1 with TRBJ1-5, with D tentatively TRBD1 (5 bases). V gave up 4 bases and J gave up 5 bases, with 9 bases separating them. CDR1 SQVTM and CDR2 ANQGSEA come from the germline V gene. This CDR3 comprises 12 residues. The CDR3: CSVGDFDQPQHF. DNA of the CDR3: TGCAGCGTTGGGGACTTCGATCAGCCCCAGCATTTT. Full variable domain (outside the CDR3, taken from reference TRBV29-1 and TRBJ1-5): SAVISQKPSRDICQRGTSLTIQCQVDSQVTMMFWYRQQPGQSLTLIATANQGSEATYESGFVIDKFPISRPNLTFSTLTVSNMSPEDSSIYLCSVGDFDQPQHFGDGTRLSIL.

This clonotype turned up a few times. V is TRBV11-1 and J is TRBJ2-1; D gene ambiguous. The V end was cut by 0 bases, the J end by 4 bases, with 10 bases between. Germline-derived CDR1 and CDR2 are SGHAT and FQDESV (reference sequence). The CDR3 runs 15 residues. CDR3 coding DNA: TGTGCCAGCAGCTTAGCGTTTGGCAGTTACAATGAGCAGTTCTTC. This translates into CASSLAFGSYNEQFF.